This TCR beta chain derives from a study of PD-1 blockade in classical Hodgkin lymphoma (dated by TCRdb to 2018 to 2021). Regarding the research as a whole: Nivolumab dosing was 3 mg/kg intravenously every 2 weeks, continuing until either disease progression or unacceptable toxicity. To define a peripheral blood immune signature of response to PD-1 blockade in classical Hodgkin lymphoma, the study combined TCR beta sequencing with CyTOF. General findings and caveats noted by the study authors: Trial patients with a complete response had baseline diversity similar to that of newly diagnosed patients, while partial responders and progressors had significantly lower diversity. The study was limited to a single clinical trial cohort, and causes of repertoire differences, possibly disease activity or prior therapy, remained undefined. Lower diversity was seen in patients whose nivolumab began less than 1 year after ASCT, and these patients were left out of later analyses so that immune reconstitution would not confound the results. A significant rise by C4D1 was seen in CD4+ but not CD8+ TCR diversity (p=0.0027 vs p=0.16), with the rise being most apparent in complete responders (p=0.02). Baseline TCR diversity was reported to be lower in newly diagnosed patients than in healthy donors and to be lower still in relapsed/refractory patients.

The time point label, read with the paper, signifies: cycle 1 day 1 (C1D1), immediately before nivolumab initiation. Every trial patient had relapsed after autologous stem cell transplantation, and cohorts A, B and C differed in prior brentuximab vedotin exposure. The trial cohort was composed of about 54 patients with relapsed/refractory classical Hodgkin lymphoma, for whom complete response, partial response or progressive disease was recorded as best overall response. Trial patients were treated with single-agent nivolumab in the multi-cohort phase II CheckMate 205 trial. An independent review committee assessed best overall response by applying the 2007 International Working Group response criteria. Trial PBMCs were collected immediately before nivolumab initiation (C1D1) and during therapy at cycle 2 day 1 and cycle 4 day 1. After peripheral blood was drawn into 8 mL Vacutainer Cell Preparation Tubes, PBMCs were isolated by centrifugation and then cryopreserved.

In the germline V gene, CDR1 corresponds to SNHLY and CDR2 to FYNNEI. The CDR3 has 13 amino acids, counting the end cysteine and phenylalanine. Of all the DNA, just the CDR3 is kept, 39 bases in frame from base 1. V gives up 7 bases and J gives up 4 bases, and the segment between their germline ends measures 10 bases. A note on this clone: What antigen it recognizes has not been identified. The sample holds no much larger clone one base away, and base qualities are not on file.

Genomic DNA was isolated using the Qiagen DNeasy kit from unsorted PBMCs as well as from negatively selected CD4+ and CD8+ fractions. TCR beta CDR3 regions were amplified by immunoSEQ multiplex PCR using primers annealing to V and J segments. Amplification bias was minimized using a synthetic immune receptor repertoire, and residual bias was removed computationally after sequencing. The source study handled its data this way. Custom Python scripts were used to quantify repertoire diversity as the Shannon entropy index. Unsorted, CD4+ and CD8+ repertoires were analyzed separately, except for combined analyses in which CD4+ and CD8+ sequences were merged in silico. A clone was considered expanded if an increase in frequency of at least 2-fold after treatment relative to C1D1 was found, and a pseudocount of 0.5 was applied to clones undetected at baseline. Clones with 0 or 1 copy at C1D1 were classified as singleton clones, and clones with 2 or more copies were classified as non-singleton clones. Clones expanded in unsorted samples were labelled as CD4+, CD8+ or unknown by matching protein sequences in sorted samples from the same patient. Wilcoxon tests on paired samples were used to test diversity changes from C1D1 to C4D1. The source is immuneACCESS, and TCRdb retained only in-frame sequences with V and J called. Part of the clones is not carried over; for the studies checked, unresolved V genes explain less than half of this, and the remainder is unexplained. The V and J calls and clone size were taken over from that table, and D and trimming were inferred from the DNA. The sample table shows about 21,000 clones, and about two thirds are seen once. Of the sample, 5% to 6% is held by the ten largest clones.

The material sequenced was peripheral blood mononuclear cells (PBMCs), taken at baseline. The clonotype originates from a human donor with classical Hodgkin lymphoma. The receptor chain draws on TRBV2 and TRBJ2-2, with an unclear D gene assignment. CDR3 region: CASNLAFTGELFF. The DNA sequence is TGTGCCAGCAACTTGGCTTTCACCGGGGAGCTGTTTTTT.